The source of this T cell receptor beta chain is a study of patients and donors after allogeneic stem cell transplantation. This CDR3 is 15 amino acids long. After removal of 7 bases from V and 1 base from J, the junction contained 5 bases not matched to a gene. TCRdb reprocessed the RT-PCR reads with MiXCR, giving one entry per CDR3 protein. Among fewer than 500,000 distinct CDR3 sequences listed, under 20% were seen once. Specimen: blood, either unsorted or a sorted T cell fraction (not recorded which). The chain employs TRBV12-3 or TRBV12-4 and TRBJ2-3; 10 bases agree with TRBD2. This sequence originates from a human donor who was either an allogeneic HSCT recipient or a stem cell or donor lymphocyte infusion donor (not recorded which). It is not recorded whose cells these are; they may come from a transplant donor. The CDR3 region has the DNA TGTGCCAGCACCCACGGGACTAGCGGCACAGATACGCAGTATTTT. Translated, it gives CASTHGTSGTDTQYF.